This record looks at one TCR beta chain sequence and its context. Its antigen is currently unknown. The data were produced by immunoSEQ multiplex PCR, yet TCRdb's version contains in-frame clones alone and is incomplete. The sample has about 50,000 clones; roughly 87% are singletons. The sample originates from a study of siplizumab effects on memory and regulatory T cells. Whole-study findings and limits: Siplizumab significantly lowered the alloreactive sequences that could be traced to unstimulated CD4+ memory cells. A small minority of alloreactive clones were mapped to unstimulated subsets. Proof of suppressive function in proliferating Tregs from siplizumab cultures was not established.

Trimming stripped 6 bases from V and 0 bases from J, with 15 bases between. There are 16 residues in the CDR3. Germline loops: CDR1 SGHAT, CDR2 FQNNGV. In a few donor pairs, unstimulated naive, memory, effector memory and TEMRA subsets were sequenced. The sequenced material came from naive CD8+ T cells sorted from blood. The rearrangement joins TRBV11-2 to TRBJ2-1; TRBD1 might be the D (6 bases). The receptor was isolated from a human donor in good health. This CDR3 reads CASRQSRGSSYNEQFF. In DNA, the CDR3 is TGTGCCAGCAGGCAAAGTAGGGGGAGCTCCTACAATGAGCAGTTCTTC.